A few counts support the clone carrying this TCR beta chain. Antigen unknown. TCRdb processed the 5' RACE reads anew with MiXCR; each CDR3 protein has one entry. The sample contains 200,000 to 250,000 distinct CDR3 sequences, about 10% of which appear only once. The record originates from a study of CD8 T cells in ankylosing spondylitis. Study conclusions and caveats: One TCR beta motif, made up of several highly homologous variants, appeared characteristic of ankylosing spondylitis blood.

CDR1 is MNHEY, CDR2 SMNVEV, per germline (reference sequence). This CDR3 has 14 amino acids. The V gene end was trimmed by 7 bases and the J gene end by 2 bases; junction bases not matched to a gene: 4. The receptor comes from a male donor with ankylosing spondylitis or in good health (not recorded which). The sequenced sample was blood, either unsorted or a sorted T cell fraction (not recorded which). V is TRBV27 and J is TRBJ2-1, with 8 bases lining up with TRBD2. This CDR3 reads CASTPTSAYNEQFF. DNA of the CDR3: TGTGCCAGCACCCCGACTAGCGCCTACAATGAGCAGTTCTTC.